This T cell receptor beta chain was observed in a study of shared clonotypes between healthy human individuals. Deep-level assay runs were performed. Each subset's genomic DNA was shared equally among a number of immunoSEQ plates. Profiled with immunoSEQ multiplex PCR; TCRdb holds only in-frame clones, not every one. The sample carries about 2.1 million clones, around 93% recorded once. Naive CD8 cells were CD45RO-negative, positively selected for CCR7, excluding terminally differentiated effector memory CD45RA+ cells. The clonotype originates from a man aged 18 to 35 in good health. Some clones in this sample may be carry-over from other donors' samples. Sequenced input: naive CD8+ T cells from PBMCs.

The chain's CDR3 is CASRGTSGRAGETQYF. CDR3 sequence (DNA): TGTGCCAGCAGGGGGACTAGCGGGAGGGCCGGGGAGACCCAGTACTTC. The gene calls are TRBV7-8 and TRBJ2-5; the match to TRBD2 covers 16 bases. This CDR3 has 16 amino acids. Germline V CDR1 and CDR2: SGHVS, FQNEAQ. After removal of 6 bases from V and 5 bases from J, the junction contained 6 bases not matched to a gene.